This passage covers 28 T cell receptor beta chains from one sample sequenced in a study of T cells in Graves' hyperthyroidism and ophthalmopathy. There were TCR beta CDR3 regions amplified from RNA transcripts. TCR CDR3 regions were first amplified by RT-PCR with HTBI primers. From the multiplex PCR reads, TCRdb called clonotypes with MiXCR, one entry per CDR3 protein. The sample has under 400,000 distinct CDR3 sequences, less than 15% seen once; the top ten hold 9% to 9.5%. Sequencing used blood. Source of these receptors: a woman aged 18-29 years with Graves' hyperthyroidism.

This clonotype was recorded many times. The CDR3 nucleotides are TGTGCCAGCAGCGGAGGGACAGGGGAGTTAGATGGCTACACCTTC. This encodes CASSGGTGELDGYTF. The genes are TRBV9 and TRBJ1-2; TRBD1 agrees at 10 bases. This CDR3 spans 15 amino acids. Germline CDR1 and CDR2: SGDLS and YYNGEE. J gave up 6 bases and V 3 bases, and 8 bases lay outside the gene matches.

This clonotype was counted many times. The CDR3 region has the DNA TGCAGTGCCGAAAGCACCAGGGGGTGGTATAATTCACCCCTCCACTTT. Amino acid sequence: CSAESTRGWYNSPLHF. V and J are TRBV20-1 and TRBJ1-6, with TRBD1 identical over 7 bases. The germline gives CDR1 DFQATT, CDR2 SNEGSKA (reference sequence). The length of the CDR3 is 16 residues. With 6 bases clipped from V and 4 bases from J, the junction kept 12 bases outside the gene matches.

This clonotype was seen repeatedly, ten times or more. The rearrangement uses TRBV18 and TRBJ2-7; the D gene is possibly TRBD1 (6 bases). This CDR3 region has 15 residues. The germline gives CDR1 KGHSH, CDR2 LQKENI. V lost 4 bases and J lost 0, with 13 bases in between. The chain's CDR3 is CASSRHRDISYEQYF. CDR3 nucleotide sequence: TGTGCCAGCTCACGACACCGGGACATCTCCTACGAGCAGTACTTC.

This clonotype appeared a few times. The rearrangement joins TRBV9 to TRBJ2-7; D is ambiguous. V was trimmed by 3 bases and J by 7 bases, leaving 14 bases between them. Germline values: CDR1 SGDLS, CDR2 YYNGEE. The CDR3 extends over 13 amino acids. The CDR3 nucleotides are TGTGCCAGCAGCGAGAGCCATATCGGTGAGCAGTACTTC. Protein product: CASSESHIGEQYF.

This clonotype has ten or more counts. The chain uses TRBV12-3 or TRBV12-4 and TRBJ2-6; D gene ambiguous. Deletions cut 6 bases from V and 2 bases from J, with 11 bases between. This CDR3 is built from 15 residues. CDR3 protein: CASRPPSPGANVLTF. The CDR3 DNA reads as TGTGCCAGCAGGCCCCCCAGCCCTGGGGCCAACGTCCTGACTTTC.

This clonotype was seen repeatedly, ten times or more. This chain links TRBV28 with TRBJ1-2; D ambiguous. Germline V gene data show CDR1 as MDHEN and CDR2 as SYDVKM. The CDR3 contains 14 residues. The V and J ends lost 5 bases and 4 bases respectively, with 14 bases between them. This CDR3 is CASSERQSGYGYTF. The CDR3 coding sequence is TGTGCCAGCAGTGAAAGACAATCCGGCTATGGCTACACCTTC.

J is TRBJ1-2 and V is TRBV27; tentatively, D is TRBD1 (6 bases). Germline assignment: CDR1 MNHEY and CDR2 SMNVEV (reference sequence). Trimming took off 7 bases at V and 8 bases at J, with 20 bases between the two ends. The CDR3 has 14 amino acids. The CDR3 coding sequence is TGTGCCAGCATGGGGGCGTACAGAATCCAAGGCTACACCTTC. Its protein product is CASMGAYRIQGYTF.

Written as DNA, the CDR3 is TGCAGCTTGACAGTGAACACTGAAGCTTTCTTT. Translation gives CSLTVNTEAFF. The chain has TRBV29-1 and TRBJ1-1; D is possibly TRBD1 (5 bases). CDR3 size: 11 residues. The V end lost 8 bases, the J end lost 0 bases, and 7 bases lay between the germline ends. Looked up from germline, CDR1 is SQVTM and CDR2 is ANQGSEA.

This clonotype was found many times. V is TRBV28 and J is TRBJ2-3, with a weak D call TRBD2 (5 bases). Germline V gives CDR1 MDHEN, CDR2 SYDVKM. V lost 3 bases and J 1 base, leaving 5 bases between the germline ends. The length of the CDR3 is 13 residues. This CDR3 reads CASSLRGTDTQYF. Written as DNA, the CDR3 is TGTGCCAGCAGTTTGCGGGGCACAGATACGCAGTATTTT.

The chain couples TRBV7-9 to TRBJ1-5, with D hard to call. V was pared by 0 bases and J by 9 bases, with 15 bases between. This CDR3 region has 15 residues. The germline V gene encodes CDR1 SEHNR and CDR2 FQNEAQ (reference sequence). For the CDR3, the DNA is TGTGCCAGCAGCTTAGCGTATGGGCGGGAGGGGCCCCAGCATTTT. Its translation is CASSLAYGREGPQHF.

This rearrangement joins TRBV19 to TRBJ1-1; D is undetermined. CDR3 length: 15 amino acids. V was clipped by 7 bases and J by 5 bases, with 20 bases between them. Looked up from germline, CDR1 is LNHDA and CDR2 is SQIVND (reference sequence). CDR3 in DNA: TGTGCCAGTACCCCGGGCATAGGGCTGAGGACTGAAGCTTTCTTT. Translating it yields CASTPGIGLRTEAFF.

The chain carries TRBV5-6 and TRBJ2-5; possible D gene TRBD1, 6 bases. CDR1 is SGHDT, CDR2 YYEEEE, per germline. This CDR3 contains 14 residues. Trimming removed 3 bases at V and 1 base at J, with 10 bases between. CDR3 bases: TGTGCCAGCAGCTCCCCAGGGGTCCAAGAGACCCAGTACTTC. This gives the protein CASSSPGVQETQYF.

The rearrangement links TRBV30 to TRBJ2-7; TRBD2 aligns across 12 bases. This CDR3 is built from 15 residues. Germline assignment: CDR1 GTSNPN and CDR2 SVGIG (reference sequence). Trimming removed 3 bases from V and 2 bases from J; junction bases left unmatched: 5. CDR3 residues: CAWSCRLAGAYEQYF. DNA for the CDR3: TGTGCCTGGAGCTGTAGACTAGCGGGAGCCTACGAGCAGTACTTC. Filled out from reference TRBV30 and TRBJ2-7, the complete variable domain reads SQTIHQWPATLVQPVGSPLSLECTVEGTSNPNLYWYRQAAGRGLQLLFYSVGIGQISSEVPQNLSASRPQDRQFILSSKKLLLSDSGFYLCAWSCRLAGAYEQYFGPGTRLTVT.

The gene calls are TRBV9 and TRBJ1-1; D is uncertain. The CDR3 is 16 residues long. Trimming left V 1 base short and J 1 base short, with 14 bases between. Germline lookup yields CDR1 SGDLS and CDR2 YYNGEE. CDR3 DNA sequence: TGTGCCAGCAGCGTAATACAAGAGCGCACGAACACTGAAGCTTTCTTT. It is translated as CASSVIQERTNTEAFF.

This clonotype was observed at least ten times. The genes are TRBV3-1 and TRBJ2-7; D could derive from TRBD1 or TRBD2 (5 bases each). V gave up 2 bases and J gave up 1 base, with 9 bases separating them. The germline V gene has CDR1 LGHDT and CDR2 YNNKEL (reference sequence). This CDR3 has 14 amino acids. CDR3 loop: CASSQKGRSYEQYF. In nucleotides, the CDR3 is TGTGCCAGCAGCCAAAAGGGACGGTCCTACGAGCAGTACTTC.

The chain is built from TRBV7-9 and TRBJ2-7; TRBD2 aligns across 8 bases. The CDR3 is made up of 14 amino acids. V lost 5 bases and J lost 3; bases outside the gene matches: 6. The germline V gene encodes CDR1 SEHNR and CDR2 FQNEAQ (reference sequence). The CDR3 sequence is CASSPQRGYYEQYF. CDR3 sequence (DNA): TGTGCCAGCAGCCCTCAGCGGGGGTACTACGAGCAGTACTTC.

This clonotype was counted at least ten times. The V call is TRBV11-2, the J call TRBJ2-7; 7 nucleotides line up with TRBD1. After removal of 5 bases from V and 1 base from J, the junction contained 8 bases not matched to a gene. This CDR3 has 15 residues. Germline assignment: CDR1 SGHAT and CDR2 FQNNGV. The CDR3 DNA sequence: TGTGCCAGCAGCGATACAGGGGTTGTATCCTACGAGCAGTACTTC. Its translation is CASSDTGVVSYEQYF.

Ten or more counts support this clonotype. The chain combines TRBV28 with TRBJ1-1, with D tentatively TRBD1 (6 bases). Trimming took off 2 bases at V and 11 bases at J, with 9 bases between the two ends. The CDR3 has 11 amino acids. The V gene's germline CDR1 is MDHEN and CDR2 SYDVKM. CDR3 sequence reads: CASSLPGVAFF. CDR3 nucleotide sequence: TGTGCCAGCAGTTTACCAGGGGTGGCTTTCTTT.

At least ten counts were recorded for this clonotype. The V gene is TRBV27, the J gene TRBJ2-3; no clear D. V shed 3 bases and J shed 5 bases, with 21 bases lying between them. There are 17 residues in the CDR3. The V gene's germline CDR1 is MNHEY and CDR2 SMNVEV (reference sequence). CDR3 region: CASSLHALGTLGDTQYF. The CDR3 DNA reads TGTGCCAGCAGTTTGCATGCATTAGGCACCCTTGGAGATACGCAGTATTTT.

This clonotype was seen many times. This chain uses TRBV18 with TRBJ1-5; no clear D gene. Trimming took off 3 bases at V and 1 base at J, with 7 bases between the two ends. The CDR3 length is 14 residues. CDR1 is KGHSH, CDR2 LQKENI, per germline. The CDR3 DNA sequence: TGTGCCAGCTCACCTACTCCGAGCAATCAGCCCCAGCATTTT. It codes for CASSPTPSNQPQHF.

The table lists this clonotype with a count of one. A much larger clone sits a single nucleotide away, making a read error possible. The chain couples TRBV29-1 to TRBJ2-3; TRBD2 might be the D (5 bases). The CDR3 length is 14 residues. The ends were cut back, 7 bases at V and 2 bases at J, with 16 bases in the middle. Germline V gene sequence: CDR1 SQVTM, CDR2 ANQGSEA. The CDR3 reads CSAGLRRATDTQYF. The DNA for the CDR3 is TGCAGCGCAGGACTTAGGAGAGCCACAGATACGCAGTATTTT.

V is TRBV6-1 and J is TRBJ1-1; D unresolved. This CDR3 has 13 amino acids. Between the trimmed V and J ends, which lost 0 bases and 5 bases, there was a span of 7 bases. Looked up from germline, CDR1 is MNHNS and CDR2 is SASEGT. This CDR3 is CASSEARRTEAFF. The CDR3 DNA reads TGTGCCAGCAGTGAAGCGCGGCGAACTGAAGCTTTCTTT.

This clonotype was picked up many times. The CDR3 spells CSARDGDSGEKLFF. CDR3 nucleotides: TGCAGTGCTAGAGATGGGGACAGCGGTGAAAAACTGTTTTTT. The chain has TRBV20-1 and TRBJ1-4; TRBD1 aligns across 7 bases. The CDR3 is 14 amino acids. The J segment lost 7 bases and the V segment lost 0 bases, leaving 5 bases of the junction unmatched. Germline CDR1 reads DFQATT; CDR2 reads SNEGSKA (reference sequence).

This clonotype came up many times. V usage is TRBV6-2 or TRBV6-3 and J usage is TRBJ2-3, with 8 bases aligning to TRBD2. CDR3 length equals 18 residues. V shed 6 bases and J 3 bases; nucleotides not matched to a gene: 17. Germline CDR1 MNHEY, CDR2 SVGEGT. CDR3 in DNA: TGTGCCAGCAGCCGGGATTCCTATTTCGCGGGAGGAACAGATACGCAGTATTTT. Encoded protein: CASSRDSYFAGGTDTQYF.

This clonotype was recorded at least ten times. J is TRBJ1-5 and V is TRBV3-1; weak D call: TRBD1 (5 bases). The CDR3 length is 15 residues. CDR1 LGHDT and CDR2 YNNKEL come from the germline V gene (reference sequence). Trimming took 4 bases from V and 1 from J, leaving 11 bases between them. The CDR3 region is CASSPGAASNQPQHF. CDR3 bases: TGTGCCAGCAGCCCTGGGGCGGCAAGCAATCAGCCCCAGCATTTT.

The V call is TRBV6-1, the J call TRBJ2-3, with 7 bases lining up with TRBD2. CDR3 size: 14 residues. With 6 bases clipped from V and 4 bases from J, the junction kept 7 bases outside the gene matches. The germline V gene encodes CDR1 MNHNS and CDR2 SASEGT. The CDR3 sequence is CASRTSFVADTQYF. The DNA for the CDR3 is TGTGCCAGCAGGACTAGCTTCGTTGCAGATACGCAGTATTTT.

This clonotype was counted many times. This CDR3 reads CASSIVPNEQFF. CDR3 in DNA: TGTGCCAGCTCAATTGTCCCCAATGAGCAGTTCTTC. The chain has TRBV18 and TRBJ2-1; D not resolved. The CDR3 totals 12 residues. Trimming cost V 5 bases and J 6 bases, with 8 bases left between them. Per the germline V gene, CDR1 is KGHSH and CDR2 is LQKENI.

Details on this clonotype: This may be a read error: a much more frequent sequence differs by one nucleotide. This chain connects TRBV5-6 to TRBJ2-3; 7 nucleotides align to TRBD2. CDR3 size: 15 residues. CDR1 and CDR2 (germline): SGHDT, YYEEEE. CDR3 nucleotides: TGTGCCGGCAGCTTACGGGGGGTTGGCACAGATACGCAGTATTTT. It encodes CAGSLRGVGTDTQYF.